Presented here are 20 T cell receptor beta chains from one specimen sequenced in a study of PD-L1 blockade in urothelial cancer. TCRdb's copy holds only in-frame clones and misses some; the assay was immunoSEQ multiplex PCR. The repertoire consists of tens of thousands of clones, with 82% occurring once and the leading ten covering roughly 4%. The sample consisted of PBMCs, taken around atezolizumab (anti-PD-L1) treatment. The receptor source for this set is a man aged 65-85 years with urothelial cancer.

This clone was detected only once. This chain joins TRBV5-1 and TRBJ1-2; D remains ambiguous. Trimming removed 6 bases at V and 2 bases at J, with 23 bases between. Germline assignment: CDR1 SGHRS and CDR2 YFSETQ. The CDR3 is made up of 17 amino acids. The CDR3 here is CASTPNPGASWNYGYTF. The CDR3 DNA is TGCGCCAGCACCCCGAATCCGGGAGCGTCGTGGAACTATGGCTACACCTTC.

This chain connects TRBV15 to TRBJ2-1; D gene unclear. Trimming left V 3 bases short and J 6 bases short, with 15 bases between. The CDR3 has 15 amino acids. Germline CDR1 and CDR2: LNHNV and YYDKDF (reference sequence). In nucleotides, the CDR3 is TGTGCCACCAGCAGGGGCGCCCTGAATTCCAATGAGCAGTTCTTC. Translated: CATSRGALNSNEQFF.

The CDR3 sequence is CASSPTGLAVGTEAFF. The CDR3 nucleotides are TGTGCCAGCAGCCCTACAGGGCTGGCGGTTGGGACTGAAGCTTTCTTT. The V gene is TRBV16, the J gene TRBJ1-1; tentatively, D is TRBD1 (6 bases). The CDR3 has 16 residues. Germline V CDR1 and CDR2: KGHSY, FQNENV. Trimming took 4 bases from V and 5 from J, leaving 20 bases between them.

The chain couples TRBV15 to TRBJ1-1; D possibly corresponds to TRBD1 (5 bases). CDR3 length: 15 residues. The ends were cut back, 1 base at V and 4 bases at J, with 13 bases in the middle. Germline CDR1 is LNHNV and CDR2 is YYDKDF (reference sequence). As DNA, the CDR3 is TGTGCCACCAGCAGAGTCGATTCGCAGGGCACTGAAGCTTTCTTT. Amino acid sequence: CATSRVDSQGTEAFF.

The V call is TRBV28, the J call TRBJ1-1; TRBD1 is a possible D gene (5 bases). CDR1 is MDHEN, CDR2 SYDVKM, per germline. Trimming took 2 bases from V and 1 from J, leaving 5 bases between them. CDR3 size: 13 residues. The CDR3 coding sequence is TGTGCCAGCAGTTTACAGGGGAACACTGAAGCTTTCTTT. The encoded protein is CASSLQGNTEAFF.

The rearrangement links TRBV27 to TRBJ2-1, with D perhaps TRBD2 (5 bases). The germline CDR1 and CDR2 sequences are MNHEY and SMNVEV (reference sequence). V lost 2 bases to trimming and J lost 8 bases, with 13 bases between them. The CDR3 runs to 14 residues. CDR3: CASSLTASGDEQFF. CDR3 sequence (DNA): TGTGCCAGCAGTTTAACCGCGAGCGGCGATGAGCAGTTCTTC.

This rearrangement joins TRBV6-6 to TRBJ1-1; 7 bases align to TRBD1. Trimming at V came to 7 bases and at J to 2 bases, leaving 7 bases not matched to a gene. CDR3 length equals 14 residues. Germline V gene lookup returns CDR1 MNHNY and CDR2 SVGAGI (reference sequence). The CDR3: CASTRDSSNTEAFF. The CDR3, as DNA: TGTGCCAGCACAAGGGACAGCTCCAACACTGAAGCTTTCTTT.

The chain couples TRBV7-9 to TRBJ2-1, with 7 bases that match TRBD1. J gave up 0 bases and V 6 bases, and 8 bases lay outside the gene matches. This CDR3 has 16 residues. Per the germline V gene, CDR1 is SEHNR and CDR2 is FQNEAQ (reference sequence). The CDR3 nucleotides read TGTGCCAGCAGTTCTGGGAAGGGGGCCTCCTACAATGAGCAGTTCTTC. Its protein is CASSSGKGASYNEQFF.

The chain links TRBV7-9 to TRBJ2-7, with D maybe TRBD2 (6 bases). Germline CDR1 is SEHNR and CDR2 is FQNEAQ (reference sequence). V was trimmed by 3 bases and J by 3 bases, leaving 12 bases between them. The CDR3 has 14 amino acids. The DNA of the CDR3 is TGTGCCAGCAGCTTTCGGGAGATGAGCTACGAGCAGTACTTC. Translating it yields CASSFREMSYEQYF.

This clone showed up just once. This chain uses TRBV27 with TRBJ2-7, with TRBD1 matching over 7 bases. The germline V gene encodes CDR1 MNHEY and CDR2 SMNVEV (reference sequence). The CDR3 extends over 16 amino acids. The V and J ends lost 2 bases and 3 bases, in that order; junction bases with no gene match: 10. This CDR3 is CASSLGGQSMGYEQYF. The CDR3 coding sequence is TGTGCCAGCAGTTTAGGGGGACAGTCCATGGGCTACGAGCAGTACTTC.

The chain employs TRBV28 and TRBJ2-2; 9 nucleotides match TRBD2. In germline, CDR1 is MDHEN, CDR2 SYDVKM. V shed 5 bases, J shed 3 bases, and the junction held 4 bases outside the gene matches. The CDR3 is 15 residues long. As DNA, the CDR3 is TGTGCCAGCAGTGAGGCTAGCGGGGACACCGGGGAGCTGTTTTTT. Amino acid sequence: CASSEASGDTGELFF.

The rearrangement joins TRBV29-1 to TRBJ1-3; no definite D call. There are 13 residues in the CDR3. CDR1 is SQVTM, CDR2 ANQGSEA, per germline. Trimming took off 7 bases at V and 0 bases at J, with 10 bases between the two ends. CDR3 DNA sequence: TGCAGCGCCCCCGCGGACTCTGGAAACACCATATATTTT. Its protein is CSAPADSGNTIYF.

The V call is TRBV6-1, the J call TRBJ2-7, with D possibly being TRBD1 (6 bases). The CDR3 totals 13 residues. Germline CDR1 reads MNHNS; CDR2 reads SASEGT. Trimming shortened V by 4 bases and J by 2 bases, and 9 bases separated the two germline ends. The CDR3: CASSAGAPYEQYF. The CDR3 coding sequence is TGTGCCAGCAGTGCAGGGGCACCCTACGAGCAGTACTTC.

For the CDR3, the DNA is TGTGCCAGCACCCGGGTGCGCGGGAGGGGGAATGAGCAGTTCTTC. It codes for CASTRVRGRGNEQFF. The chain uses TRBV6-1 and TRBJ2-1; 9 bases align to TRBD2. This CDR3 spans 15 amino acids. Germline CDR1 and CDR2: MNHNS and SASEGT. J was trimmed by 7 bases and V by 7 bases; bases with no gene match: 11.

This chain uses TRBV5-4 with TRBJ2-4, with a possible D match to TRBD1 (6 bases). The CDR3 sequence is 14 residues long. Germline CDR1 and CDR2: SGHNT and YYREEE (reference sequence). V was clipped by 4 bases and J by 9 bases, with 17 bases between them. The CDR3 coding sequence is TGTGCCAGCAGCCCCTCAGGGGCTCTTTCCATTCAGTACTTC. This sequence encodes CASSPSGALSIQYF. The variable domain in full, completed from reference TRBV5-4 and TRBJ2-4, reads ETGVTQSPTHLIKTRGQQVTLRCSSQSGHNTVSWYQQALGQGPQFIFQYYREEENGRGNFPPRFSGLQFPNYSSELNVNALELDDSALYLCASSPSGALSIQYFGAGTRLSVL.

The chain uses TRBV18 and TRBJ1-1; a possible D gene is TRBD1 (6 bases). V lost 2 bases and J lost 1, with 11 bases in between. The CDR3 is made up of 15 amino acids. Germline loops: CDR1 KGHSH, CDR2 LQKENI. CDR3 coding DNA: TGTGCCAGCTCACCAGCAAGGACAGAGAACACTGAAGCTTTCTTT. This codes for CASSPARTENTEAFF.

This clone was counted a few times. V is TRBV5-4 and J is TRBJ1-1; D is unresolved. The ends were cut back, 0 bases at V and 1 base at J, with 7 bases in the middle. The CDR3 is 14 residues long. CDR1 and CDR2 from the germline V gene are SGHNT and YYREEE (reference sequence). The CDR3 sequence is CASSLDRQNTEAFF. Written as DNA, the CDR3 is TGTGCCAGCAGCTTGGACCGACAGAACACTGAAGCTTTCTTT.

The chain couples TRBV27 to TRBJ1-1; a possible D gene is TRBD1 (5 bases). With 2 bases removed from V and 2 bases from J, the gap between germline ends came to 9 bases. The CDR3 length is 14 residues. The germline CDR1 and CDR2 sequences are MNHEY and SMNVEV (reference sequence). CDR3 nucleotides: TGTGCCAGCAGTTTACAGGGAGGAAACACTGAAGCTTTCTTT. This codes for CASSLQGGNTEAFF.

This chain links TRBV6-1 with TRBJ1-1, with a weak D call TRBD1 (6 bases). The germline gives CDR1 MNHNS, CDR2 SASEGT. The V gene lost 3 bases and the J gene lost 3 bases, with 11 bases spanning the gap. The CDR3 covers 14 residues. The CDR3: CASSDRGGYTEAFF. CDR3 sequence (DNA): TGTGCCAGCAGTGACAGGGGCGGGTACACTGAAGCTTTCTTT.

The chain joins TRBV2 to TRBJ2-3; D possibly corresponds to TRBD2 (6 bases). V was trimmed by 3 bases and J by 2 bases, leaving 15 bases between them. Germline V gene data show CDR1 as SNHLY and CDR2 as FYNNEI. The CDR3 totals 16 residues. For the CDR3, the DNA is TGTGCCAGCAGTGATGGGCTAGCGTATTACACAGATACGCAGTATTTT. Translating it yields CASSDGLAYYTDTQYF. The full variable domain, rest sourced from reference TRBV2 and TRBJ2-3, is EPEVTQTPSHQVTQMGQEVILRCVPISNHLYFYWYRQILGQKVEFLVSFYNNEISEKSEIFDDQFSVERPDGSNFTLKIRSTKLEDSAMYFCASSDGLAYYTDTQYFGPGTRLTVL.